A single sample is the source of the 25 T cell receptor beta chains below, sequenced in a study of T cells in Graves' hyperthyroidism and ophthalmopathy. The TCR beta CDR3 regions underwent amplification using RNA transcripts as the source. Initially, a first-round RT-PCR of the TCR CDR3 employed the HTBI primer set. In TCRdb, the multiplex PCR reads were re-called with MiXCR into one record per CDR3 protein. The table records about 700,000 distinct CDR3 sequences, approximately 14% of them present only once. Sample: blood. The receptors originated from a woman aged 18-30 years with Graves' hyperthyroidism.

This clonotype has just a few counts. The rearrangement joins TRBV4-1 to TRBJ2-7; 8 bases agree with TRBD2. This CDR3 is built from 15 residues. V shed 0 bases, J shed 2 bases, and the junction held 3 bases outside the gene matches. CDR1 is MGHRA and CDR2 is YSYEKL in the germline V gene. The CDR3 is CASSQEVAGPYEQYF. The CDR3 DNA reads as TGCGCCAGCAGCCAAGAGGTAGCGGGGCCCTACGAGCAGTACTTC.

This clonotype was seen many times. V is TRBV27 and J is TRBJ2-1; D unresolved. The CDR3 covers 14 residues. Germline CDR1 is MNHEY and CDR2 is SMNVEV (reference sequence). Deletions cut 5 bases from V and 4 bases from J, with 12 bases between. The CDR3 DNA follows: TGTGCCAGCAGTGCTCGAGACCTATACAATGAGCAGTTCTTC. Translated, it gives CASSARDLYNEQFF.

This clonotype was counted many times. The chain couples TRBV30 to TRBJ2-1; D is undetermined. Germline CDR1 is GTSNPN and CDR2 is SVGIG (reference sequence). Trimming removed 4 bases from V and 10 bases from J, with 17 bases in between. The length of the CDR3 is 13 residues. CDR3 nucleotides: TGTGCCTGGAACCCCTCCTTGTGGTCGGAGCAGTTCTTC. The encoded protein is CAWNPSLWSEQFF.

Ten or more counts support this clonotype. The V and J genes are TRBV6-1 and TRBJ2-1; possible D gene TRBD1, 6 bases. Trimming shortened V by 6 bases and J by 5 bases, and 17 bases separated the two germline ends. This CDR3 comprises 15 residues. Germline CDR1 MNHNS, CDR2 SASEGT. The CDR3 here is CASRSPGDRNNEQFF. The CDR3 DNA reads as TGTGCCAGCAGGTCCCCCGGAGACAGGAACAATGAGCAGTTCTTC.

This clonotype was counted at least ten times. This sequence joins TRBV18 and TRBJ2-7; 7 bases are shared with TRBD2. Germline V gene sequence: CDR1 KGHSH, CDR2 LQKENI. The V and J ends lost 3 bases and 4 bases, in that order; junction bases with no gene match: 6. This CDR3 spans 14 amino acids. CDR3 region: CASSPGSGVYEQYF. The CDR3 region has the DNA TGTGCCAGCTCACCTGGAAGCGGGGTGTACGAGCAGTACTTC.

This clonotype showed up many times. The chain is built from TRBV12-3 or TRBV12-4 and TRBJ2-5; 7 positions agree with TRBD2. The CDR3 runs 18 residues. After removal of 5 bases from V and 5 bases from J, the junction contained 20 bases not matched to a gene. CDR3 residues: CASSPRPWGGRVGETQYF. For the CDR3, the DNA is TGTGCCAGCAGTCCTCGCCCTTGGGGCGGGAGAGTTGGGGAGACCCAGTACTTC.

This clonotype occurred many times. This sequence joins TRBV7-2 and TRBJ2-7, with D hard to call. The V end was cut by 5 bases, the J end by 5 bases, with 19 bases between. Germline-derived CDR1 and CDR2 are SGHTA and FQGNSA. This CDR3 has 15 amino acids. The CDR3 is CASSPSVLFVNEQYF. CDR3 nucleotides: TGTGCCAGCAGCCCATCGGTGCTTTTTGTAAACGAGCAGTACTTC.

This clonotype occurred a few times. Sequence at one end of the junction differs from germline and may be a read error. The chain couples TRBV6-1 to TRBJ2-4; no clear D gene. CDR1 is MNHNS, CDR2 SASEGT, per germline. CDR3 length: 12 residues. CDR3 protein: CASSEAKNIQYF. The CDR3 DNA reads TGTGCCAGCAGCGAAGCCAAAAACATTCAGTACTTC.

This clonotype turned up a few times. The gene calls are TRBV15 and TRBJ2-1; D is possibly TRBD2 (6 bases). The CDR3 has 15 residues. The V end lost 4 bases, the J end lost 5 bases, and 15 bases lay between the germline ends. CDR1 and CDR2 (germline): LNHNV, YYDKDF (reference sequence). The CDR3 sequence: CATSTGGALNNEQFF. CDR3 nucleotide sequence: TGTGCCACCAGCACAGGCGGGGCGTTGAACAATGAGCAGTTCTTC.

This sequence joins TRBV29-1 and TRBJ1-1, with 7 bases aligning to TRBD1. V lost 5 bases to trimming and J lost 1 base; unmatched junction nucleotides: 16. This CDR3 has 17 amino acids. CDR1 and CDR2 from the germline V gene are SQVTM and ANQGSEA. CDR3 loop: CSVYESLQGIPNTEAFF. DNA for the CDR3: TGCAGCGTTTACGAAAGCCTACAGGGGATTCCGAACACTGAAGCTTTCTTT.

This clonotype was seen only a few times. The V call is TRBV19, the J call TRBJ1-1; perhaps TRBD1 as D (6 bases). V was trimmed by 7 bases and J by 2 bases, leaving 14 bases between them. This CDR3 is 14 amino acids long. Germline-derived CDR1 and CDR2 are LNHDA and SQIVND (reference sequence). CDR3 DNA sequence: TGTGCCAGTAAATGGGACACCCAAAACACTGAAGCTTTCTTT. Translated: CASKWDTQNTEAFF.

The table lists this clonotype with many counts. The chain has TRBV7-9 and TRBJ2-5, with TRBD2 identical over 7 bases. Trimming cost V 5 bases and J 3 bases; bases outside gene matches: 12. Germline V gives CDR1 SEHNR, CDR2 FQNEAQ (reference sequence). This CDR3 has 16 amino acids. The CDR3 nucleotides read TGTGCCAGCAGCCTAGAGGGGACTAAGCCGAAAGAGACCCAGTACTTC. Its protein is CASSLEGTKPKETQYF.

J is TRBJ2-1 and V is TRBV27; no definite D call. Trimming took 0 bases from V and 0 from J, leaving 6 bases between them. CDR3 length equals 15 residues. The germline gives CDR1 MNHEY, CDR2 SMNVEV (reference sequence). The CDR3 loop reads CASSLSVSSYNEQFF. CDR3 DNA: TGTGCCAGCAGTTTATCTGTTAGCTCCTACAATGAGCAGTTCTTC.

This clonotype was seen at least ten times. The J gene is TRBJ2-7, the V gene TRBV28; D is undetermined. Germline V gives CDR1 MDHEN, CDR2 SYDVKM. This CDR3 spans 13 amino acids. The V end was cut by 7 bases, the J end by 0 bases, with 10 bases between. CDR3 region: CASMVQNSYEQYF. The CDR3 DNA is TGTGCCAGCATGGTCCAAAACTCCTACGAGCAGTACTTC.

This clonotype has ten or more counts. The chain combines TRBV20-1 with TRBJ1-1, with no clear D. This CDR3 region has 13 residues. V lost 3 bases and J lost 5, with 13 bases in between. CDR1 DFQATT and CDR2 SNEGSKA come from the germline V gene (reference sequence). CDR3 coding DNA: TGCAGTGCTAGTAAGGGTTTTGGGACTGAAGCTTTCTTT. Residues: CSASKGFGTEAFF.

This clonotype was seen only a few times. The V and J genes are TRBV6-2 or TRBV6-3 and TRBJ2-7; 12 positions match TRBD2. The ends lost 2 bases at V and 0 bases at J; junction bases unmatched: 8. CDR3 size: 18 residues. The germline CDR1 and CDR2 sequences are MNHEY and SVGEGT. DNA for the CDR3: TGTGCCAGCAGTTACCCCACGATGACTAGCGGGAGCTCCTACGAGCAGTACTTC. This codes for CASSYPTMTSGSSYEQYF.

This clonotype was seen many times. CDR3 bases: TGTGCCAGCAGTTCCTCCCCTGTCAGCGTTGGTGATGAAAAACTGTTTTTT. Amino acid sequence: CASSSSPVSVGDEKLFF. The chain recombines TRBV12-3 or TRBV12-4 with TRBJ1-4; D unclear. There are 17 residues in the CDR3. The V end was cut by 4 bases, the J end by 6 bases, with 21 bases between.

The J gene is TRBJ1-2, the V gene TRBV29-1; D unclear. The V end lost 7 bases, the J end lost 3 bases, and 6 bases lay between the germline ends. Germline V CDR1 and CDR2: SQVTM, ANQGSEA. The CDR3 sequence is 10 residues long. The CDR3 is CSGGDYGYTF. The CDR3 DNA follows: TGCAGCGGAGGAGACTATGGCTACACCTTC.

For the CDR3, the DNA is TGTGCCAGCAGCTTTTCTAGCGGGAGGTCGGGGGAGCAGTACTTC. Residues: CASSFSSGRSGEQYF. The V and J genes are TRBV5-5 and TRBJ2-7; 11 nucleotides match TRBD2. Germline CDR1 reads SGHKS; CDR2 reads YYEKEE (reference sequence). V dropped 2 bases and J dropped 7; count of bases not matched to a gene: 8. This CDR3 has 15 residues.

This clonotype showed up many times. J is TRBJ2-1 and V is TRBV7-9; D may be TRBD2 (5 bases). This CDR3 region has 13 residues. Germline V gene data show CDR1 as SEHNR and CDR2 as FQNEAQ (reference sequence). The V end was cut by 1 base, the J end by 9 bases, with 10 bases between. CDR3 DNA: TGTGCCAGCAGCTTAGAGGACTCGCTTGAGCAGTTCTTC. Amino acid sequence: CASSLEDSLEQFF.

This chain links TRBV12-3 or TRBV12-4 with TRBJ2-5; D is perhaps TRBD1 (5 bases). Trimming removed 4 bases at V and 5 bases at J, with 8 bases between. The CDR3 has 12 residues. This chain's CDR3 is CASSSGFETQYF. CDR3 coding DNA: TGTGCCAGCAGTTCAGGGTTTGAGACCCAGTACTTC.

This clonotype was found many times. This rearrangement joins TRBV20-1 to TRBJ2-5, with 7 bases fitting TRBD2. V dropped 0 bases and J dropped 2; count of bases not matched to a gene: 3. CDR3 length equals 14 residues. Germline-derived CDR1 and CDR2 are DFQATT and SNEGSKA (reference sequence). The DNA for the CDR3 is TGCAGTGCTAGAGATGGGGGAGGGCAAGAGACCCAGTACTTC. This codes for CSARDGGGQETQYF.

This clonotype has a count of ten or more. The V call is TRBV10-3, the J call TRBJ1-1; a possible D gene is TRBD1 (6 bases). The CDR3 has 16 amino acids. The germline gives CDR1 ENHRY, CDR2 SYGVKD. Trimming cost V 0 bases and J 0 bases, with 11 bases left between them. The CDR3 nucleotides read TGTGCCATCAGTGAGTCTGTCCAGGGGCTGAACACTGAAGCTTTCTTT. Amino acids: CAISESVQGLNTEAFF.

This clonotype was seen repeatedly, ten times or more. V is TRBV6-5 and J is TRBJ2-7, with TRBD2 matching over 7 bases. The CDR3 contains 14 residues. V dropped 2 bases and J dropped 6; count of bases not matched to a gene: 7. The germline V gene encodes CDR1 MNHEY and CDR2 SVGAGI. The CDR3 coding sequence is TGTGCCAGCAGTTACGGGGAGGGGAAGGCCGAGCAGTACTTC. This encodes CASSYGEGKAEQYF.

This clonotype appeared a single time. V gene TRBV19 combines with J gene TRBJ2-5; TRBD2 agrees at 13 bases. Losses at the gene ends were 4 bases for V and 5 bases for J; bases not matched to a gene: 7. The CDR3 is made up of 16 amino acids. Germline values: CDR1 LNHDA, CDR2 SQIVND (reference sequence). CDR3 DNA: TGTGCCAGTAGTAACTTCGGACTAGCGGGAGTTGAGACCCAGTACTTC. Protein sequence: CASSNFGLAGVETQYF.